This T cell receptor (beta chain) stems from a study of blood T cells in healthy people across ages. Findings of the study overall: Reliance upon unsorted PBMCs precluded definitive naive versus antigen-experienced comparison.

The CDR3 contains 14 residues. The germline V gene encodes CDR1 DFQATT and CDR2 SNEGSKA (reference sequence). Primers used in a second PCR of roughly 6 to 11 cycles were a sample-barcoded 5' primer and a J-beta primer mix. TCRdb reprocessed the 5' RACE reads with MiXCR, giving one entry per CDR3 protein. The repertoire consists of roughly 1.7 million distinct CDR3 sequences, with roughly 30% occurring once and the leading ten covering around 11%. Notes on this clonotype: No antigen is known for it.

Sequenced: blood. V and J are TRBV20-1 and TRBJ2-5; tentatively, D is TRBD1 or TRBD2 (6 bases each). The tail of the sequence fits TRBJ2-7 better, so the J call may be wrong. The sequence was obtained from a woman aged 30 to 39 in good health. The chain's CDR3 is CSASGGTNDHEQYF. For the CDR3, the DNA is TGCAGTGCGTCTGGGGGGACAAATGATCACGAGCAGTACTTC.